The next 19 T cell receptor beta chains were all read from a single sample in a study of shared T cell receptors in the human thymus. Repertoires were generated with immunoSEQ multiplex PCR, while TCRdb's copy carries only in-frame clones and drops some. The profile shows about 500,000 clones, around 82% of them singletons. This same sample was also taken into another study, of human thymus T cells.

The sequenced sample consisted of thymocytes. All receptors derive from a boy in the first two years of life with a congenital heart defect.

DNA of the CDR3: TGTGCCAGCAGTTTAGACTACTTAGCGATCTCCTACAATGAGCAGTTCTTC. The encoded protein is CASSLDYLAISYNEQFF. This rearrangement joins TRBV28 to TRBJ2-1; D is perhaps TRBD2 (5 bases). The CDR3 spans 17 residues. The V gene's germline CDR1 is MDHEN and CDR2 SYDVKM. The V end lost 2 bases, the J end lost 0 bases, and 14 bases lay between the germline ends. The full variable domain, completed using reference TRBV28 and TRBJ2-1, is DVKVTQSSRYLVKRTGEKVFLECVQDMDHENMFWYRQDPGLGLRLIYFSYDVKMKEKGDIPEGYSVSREKKERFSLILESASTNQTSMYLCASSLDYLAISYNEQFFGPGTRLTVL.

This clone was observed a single time. The chain couples TRBV5-4 to TRBJ1-2, with 12 bases fitting TRBD1. Germline V gene sequence: CDR1 SGHNT, CDR2 YYREEE (reference sequence). The J segment lost 4 bases and the V segment lost 4 bases, leaving 11 bases of the junction unmatched. The CDR3 spans 17 residues. Written as DNA, the CDR3 is TGTGCCAGCAGCCCTGGGACAGGGGGCGATCCGGTCTATGGCTACACCTTC. Its protein product is CASSPGTGGDPVYGYTF.

The V gene is TRBV27, the J gene TRBJ1-2; TRBD1 agrees at 10 bases. The ends lost 6 bases at V and 7 bases at J; junction bases unmatched: 14. This CDR3 has 16 amino acids. Per the germline V gene, CDR1 is MNHEY and CDR2 is SMNVEV (reference sequence). The CDR3, as DNA: TGTGCCAGCAGCTTAGGACAGGGGGTTCGATTCGTTGGCTACACCTTC. Translation: CASSLGQGVRFVGYTF.

This clone showed up just once. The chain has TRBV19 and TRBJ2-3, with D tentatively TRBD2 (7 bases). In germline, CDR1 is LNHDA, CDR2 SQIVND (reference sequence). The V and J ends lost 9 bases and 2 bases respectively, with 18 bases between them. This CDR3 has 15 amino acids. CDR3 DNA: TGTGCCAGCGGGGGGCGGGGTGGTCACACAGATACGCAGTATTTT. It encodes CASGGRGGHTDTQYF.

J is TRBJ2-3 and V is TRBV27; TRBD2 matches at 9 bases. The V gene end was trimmed by 5 bases and the J gene end by 1 base; junction bases not matched to a gene: 13. The germline V gene encodes CDR1 MNHEY and CDR2 SMNVEV (reference sequence). This CDR3 is 18 amino acids long. The CDR3 coding sequence is TGTGCCAGCAGTCCCTTAGCGGGAGAGGCACAAGGCACAGATACGCAGTATTTT. Its translation is CASSPLAGEAQGTDTQYF.

Note on this clone: Other DNA sequences within the sample encode an identical CDR3. V is TRBV30 and J is TRBJ2-7; 10 bases map to TRBD1. V gave up 0 bases and J gave up 3 bases; unmatched junction bases: 2. Germline CDR1 and CDR2: GTSNPN and SVGIG (reference sequence). The CDR3 extends over 14 amino acids. This chain's CDR3 is CAWSVRDRGYEQYF. The CDR3, as DNA: TGTGCCTGGAGTGTCCGGGACAGGGGCTACGAGCAGTACTTC.

Comment on this clone: Its ends do not fully match the called genes, so a read error is possible. This chain uses TRBV27 with TRBJ2-7; unclear D gene. Looked up from germline, CDR1 is MNHEY and CDR2 is SMNVEV (reference sequence). The CDR3 covers 13 residues. The CDR3 nucleotides are TGTGCCAGCAGTTTGGGCCCAACGCAACTTAGGCACTTC. This encodes CASSLGPTQLRHF.

The CDR3 spells CASSPTTSGSEHEQFF. The CDR3 DNA reads as TGTGCCAGCAGCCCCACGACTAGCGGGAGTGAACATGAGCAGTTCTTC. The chain links TRBV11-3 to TRBJ2-1; 12 bases are shared with TRBD2. V was pared by 5 bases and J by 8 bases, with 10 bases of the junction left unmatched. This CDR3 contains 16 residues. Germline V gene data show CDR1 as SGHNT and CDR2 as YENEEA.

V is TRBV6-5 and J is TRBJ2-3, with D uncertain. The CDR3 covers 13 residues. Germline V gene sequence: CDR1 MNHEY, CDR2 SVGAGI. V was cut by 6 bases and J by 2 bases, with 9 bases left in between. The CDR3 DNA reads TGTGCCAGCAGCTCTCACACCACAGATACGCAGTATTTT. This translates into CASSSHTTDTQYF.

This chain joins TRBV19 and TRBJ1-1; D call uncertain. The CDR3 covers 15 residues. Germline loops: CDR1 LNHDA, CDR2 SQIVND (reference sequence). V lost 1 base and J 0 bases, leaving 9 bases between the germline ends. The CDR3 bases are TGTGCCAGTAGTATAGTACGGGTCGTGAACACTGAAGCTTTCTTT. It translates to CASSIVRVVNTEAFF.

The rearrangement links TRBV10-3 to TRBJ1-2; TRBD1 matches 10 bases. The germline V gene has CDR1 ENHRY and CDR2 SYGVKD. This CDR3 has 15 residues. Unmatched junction bases numbered 2, after V lost 2 bases and J lost 2 bases. The CDR3 coding sequence is TGTGCCATCAGTGAGCCGGGACAGGGGAACTATGGCTACACCTTC. Amino acids: CAISEPGQGNYGYTF.

The chain carries TRBV10-3 and TRBJ2-7, with 8 bases matching TRBD1. V was pared by 5 bases and J by 0 bases, with 6 bases of the junction left unmatched. Per the germline V gene, CDR1 is ENHRY and CDR2 is SYGVKD. The CDR3 sequence is 15 residues long. CDR3 DNA: TGTGCCATCAGTCCGGACAGGGTCTACTCCTACGAGCAGTACTTC. This codes for CAISPDRVYSYEQYF.

The chain couples TRBV6-1 to TRBJ2-7; TRBD2 is a possible D gene (6 bases). Looked up from germline, CDR1 is MNHNS and CDR2 is SASEGT. This CDR3 region has 13 residues. V lost 4 bases to trimming and J lost 3 bases, with 10 bases between them. The CDR3 spells CASSGLGGYEQYF. The CDR3 DNA reads TGTGCCAGCAGTGGCCTGGGGGGCTACGAGCAGTACTTC.

This clone occurred a few times. The chain combines TRBV7-2 with TRBJ2-7, with 8 bases fitting TRBD2. This CDR3 is 17 amino acids long. CDR1 and CDR2 from the germline V gene are SGHTA and FQGNSA. V was clipped by 1 base and J by 3 bases; unmatched bases: 11. The CDR3 DNA reads as TGTGCCAGCAGCTTAGGCCCCCGACTAGCGATGAACTACGAGCAGTACTTC. Amino acids: CASSLGPRLAMNYEQYF.

The chain is built from TRBV4-1 and TRBJ2-1; no clear D gene. CDR3 length: 14 amino acids. V was trimmed by 4 bases and J by 4 bases, leaving 11 bases between them. The V gene's germline CDR1 is MGHRA and CDR2 YSYEKL. The chain's CDR3 is CASSPPARYNEQFF. The CDR3, as DNA: TGCGCCAGCAGCCCCCCCGCGCGTTACAATGAGCAGTTCTTC.

V usage is TRBV12-5 and J usage is TRBJ1-2; D is uncertain. Germline loops: CDR1 LGHNT, CDR2 FRNRAP. V was pared by 4 bases and J by 8 bases, with 14 bases between. CDR3 length: 13 amino acids. CDR3 sequence: CASGSPFVPGYTF. The CDR3 nucleotides read TGTGCTAGTGGTTCCCCGTTTGTCCCGGGCTACACCTTC.

This clone was counted a single time. This sequence joins TRBV4-3 and TRBJ2-7, with D possibly TRBD2 on 5 matching bases. Germline lookup yields CDR1 LGHNA and CDR2 YSLEER. The CDR3 is 17 amino acids. The germline V and J ends were trimmed by 0 bases and 3 bases, with 18 bases remaining between them. In DNA, the CDR3 is TGCGCCAGCAGCCAAGATTCCCGGAGGAACCCGATCTACGAGCAGTACTTC. Residues: CASSQDSRRNPIYEQYF.

This clone was detected a few times. The chain is built from TRBV29-1 and TRBJ1-2; D remains unclear. Germline CDR1 is SQVTM and CDR2 is ANQGSEA. This CDR3 has 15 amino acids. Trimming pared 4 bases from V and 4 bases from J, leaving 19 bases between. Here the CDR3 DNA reads TGCAGCGTTGTAGGATCGGGGTCAGACGGCTATGGCTACACCTTC. Its protein is CSVVGSGSDGYGYTF.

The chain joins TRBV5-4 to TRBJ2-7; TRBD2 is a possible D gene (6 bases). Germline CDR1 SGHNT, CDR2 YYREEE (reference sequence). Deletions cut 4 bases from V and 3 bases from J, with 23 bases between. This CDR3 is built from 17 residues. This chain's CDR3 is CASSATIPSDRRYEQYF. The CDR3 DNA is TGTGCCAGCAGCGCCACGATTCCTAGCGACCGGCGCTACGAGCAGTACTTC. Combining the CDR3 with reference TRBV5-4 and TRBJ2-7 gives the whole variable domain ETGVTQSPTHLIKTRGQQVTLRCSSQSGHNTVSWYQQALGQGPQFIFQYYREEENGRGNFPPRFSGLQFPNYSSELNVNALELDDSALYLCASSATIPSDRRYEQYFGPGTRLTVT.